The entry that follows covers one TCR beta chain sequence. This sample is part of a study of blood T cell repertoires in COVID-19. The CDR3 spans 16 residues. Germline V gives CDR1 SGHNT, CDR2 YYREEE (reference sequence). Trimming took 3 bases from V and 1 from J, leaving 15 bases between them. TCRdb's table, derived via immunoSEQ multiplex PCR, lists solely in-frame clones and lacks some. The table has 280,000 or so clones, 75% to 90% seen once. The clonotype was recovered from a man aged 25 to 45 who had recovered from COVID-19. The sample was PBMCs or T cells enriched from blood (not recorded which). The chain is built from TRBV5-4 and TRBJ2-3, with D possibly matching TRBD2 (6 bases). CDR3 amino acids: CASSWGLGGGTDTQYF. DNA of the CDR3: TGTGCCAGCAGCTGGGGTCTTGGAGGGGGCACAGATACGCAGTATTTT.